This TCR beta chain comes out of a study of shared clonotypes between healthy human individuals. The study, taken as a whole, reports: All-four-donor shared clonotypes had higher generation probabilities than non-shared clonotypes did. Generally, naive subsets (rather than memory subsets) showed larger estimated richness.

An assay was performed, and its level was deep. Using immunoSEQ multiplex PCR, the repertoire was profiled, and TCRdb retains in-frame clones only, with some absent. This table holds around 1.9 million clones, around 93% found once. Concerning this clone: Its matching antigen is unknown.

Naivety among CD8 cells was defined by CD45RO negativity and positive CCR7 selection, thereby excluding terminally differentiated effector memory CD45RA+ cells. The CDR3 contains 16 residues. V lost 4 bases and J lost 2, with 18 bases in between. The V gene's germline CDR1 is SEHNR and CDR2 FQNEAQ (reference sequence). The chain is built from TRBV7-9 and TRBJ2-7; TRBD1 or TRBD2 may be the D gene (6 bases each). The sequencing sample was made of naive CD8+ T cells from PBMCs. This clonotype originated in a man in his late teens or twenties in good health. Some clones in this sample may be carry-over from other donors' samples. The CDR3 region is CASSSPLEGGPYEQYF. CDR3 sequence (DNA): TGTGCCAGCAGCTCCCCTCTTGAGGGGGGTCCCTACGAGCAGTACTTC.